This T cell receptor (beta chain) emerged from a study of blood T cell repertoires in COVID-19. In the authors' methods: Scientists estimated how many nucleated cells there were by amplifying reference gene primers. The method was immunoSEQ multiplex PCR; TCRdb's version includes in-frame clones alone and lacks a portion of them. That table supplies the V and J calls and clone size; D and trimming were determined from the DNA. The table has more than 350,000 clones, more than 70% seen once. Seattle patients were enrolled during active infection and followed longitudinally. This clone was detected only once. The CDR3 consists of 14 residues. The germline gives CDR1 SGHTA, CDR2 FQGTGA. V shed 5 bases and J shed 4 bases, with 14 bases lying between them.

The sample comprised peripheral blood. The sequence came from a woman aged 25 to 39 with COVID-19, enrolled during active disease. The chain links TRBV7-3 to TRBJ2-5, with D perhaps matching TRBD2 (6 bases). This chain's CDR3 is CASSQDPRGETQYF. CDR3 nucleotides: TGTGCCAGCAGCCAGGACCCGCGGGGAGAGACCCAGTACTTC.